The 19 T cell receptor beta chains reported below all come from one sample, sequenced in a study of shared clonotypes between healthy human individuals. Measured with immunoSEQ multiplex PCR; TCRdb has only the in-frame clones, and not every one. The sample carries about 2.4 million clones, just over 90% recorded once. Sequenced: naive CD4+ T cells sorted from blood. As to subset: CD45RA+ positively selected. The receptors were sampled from a man younger than 30 in good health.

The V and J genes are TRBV5-1 and TRBJ2-5; TRBD1 is a possible D gene (5 bases). In germline, CDR1 is SGHRS, CDR2 YFSETQ. Between the trimmed V and J ends, which lost 4 bases and 4 bases, there was a span of 11 bases. The CDR3 consists of 13 residues. DNA for the CDR3: TGCGCCAGCAGCATTAGGGGTGGAGAGACCCAGTACTTC. Translation gives CASSIRGGETQYF.

The chain links TRBV29-1 to TRBJ2-7; 9 bases align to TRBD1. V lost 6 bases and J lost 2; bases outside the gene matches: 5. The germline V gene encodes CDR1 SQVTM and CDR2 ANQGSEA. The CDR3 consists of 13 residues. The CDR3 here is CSVGQGFTYEQYF. The CDR3 nucleotides are TGCAGCGTCGGACAGGGGTTCACCTACGAGCAGTACTTC.

Concerning this clone: Additional DNA sequences in this sample encode the identical CDR3. The chain couples TRBV18 to TRBJ2-3; a weak D match, TRBD1 (6 bases). This CDR3 region has 13 residues. V was trimmed by 3 bases and J by 6 bases, leaving 10 bases between them. Germline lookup yields CDR1 KGHSH and CDR2 LQKENI. In DNA, the CDR3 is TGTGCCAGCTCACCCCCAGGGGTCGATACGCAGTATTTT. This gives the protein CASSPPGVDTQYF.

This sequence joins TRBV11-3 and TRBJ2-5, with 11 bases fitting TRBD2. J was trimmed by 3 bases and V by 3 bases; bases with no gene match: 9. This CDR3 spans 17 amino acids. Germline CDR1 is SGHNT and CDR2 is YENEEA. CDR3 nucleotide sequence: TGTGCCAGCAGCTTCGGGCTAGCGGGGGGACGAAAAGAGACCCAGTACTTC. This codes for CASSFGLAGGRKETQYF. Using reference TRBV11-3 and TRBJ2-5 for the parts outside the CDR3, the full variable domain is EAGVVQSPRYKIIEKKQPVAFWCNPISGHNTLYWYLQNLGQGPELLIRYENEEAVDDSQLPKDRFSAERLKGVDSTLKIQPAELGDSAVYLCASSFGLAGGRKETQYFGPGTRLLVL.

The chain links TRBV5-5 to TRBJ2-1; 13 nucleotides agree with TRBD2. V lost 5 bases to trimming and J lost 0 bases; unmatched junction nucleotides: 8. Germline V gene data show CDR1 as SGHKS and CDR2 as YYEKEE (reference sequence). The CDR3 has 18 residues. Here the CDR3 DNA reads TGTGCCAGCAGACGTACTAGCGGGAGGGGGAGCTCCTACAATGAGCAGTTCTTC. Encoded protein: CASRRTSGRGSSYNEQFF.

The rearrangement joins TRBV6-5 to TRBJ1-1; TRBD1 agrees at 7 bases. This CDR3 has 14 residues. The V gene end was trimmed by 5 bases and the J gene end by 5 bases; junction bases not matched to a gene: 8. Germline V gives CDR1 MNHEY, CDR2 SVGAGI. The CDR3 is CASSTTRGETEAFF. The CDR3 region has the DNA TGTGCCAGCAGTACAACCAGGGGGGAGACTGAAGCTTTCTTT.

This chain connects TRBV28 to TRBJ2-2, with TRBD1 matching 8 bases. Germline trimming cut 6 bases from V and 4 bases from J; bases unmatched to any gene: 7. There are 15 residues in the CDR3. CDR1 MDHEN and CDR2 SYDVKM come from the germline V gene. The CDR3 DNA sequence: TGTGCCAGCAGGTCGACAGGGGCACCCACCGGGGAGCTGTTTTTT. Its translation: CASRSTGAPTGELFF.

This clone was seen more than once but under ten times. Relative to the germline gene, one junction end is altered; a read error may explain this. CDR3 loop: CASSPRLGTGELFF. Here the CDR3 DNA reads TGTGCTAGCAGCCCTCGACTGGGCACCGGGGAGCTGTTTTTT. The chain recombines TRBV7-7 with TRBJ2-2; D gene ambiguous. This CDR3 has 14 amino acids. The germline V gene encodes CDR1 SSHAT and CDR2 FNYEAQ (reference sequence).

CDR3 protein: CASSPGGSGSGVLQFF. CDR3 nucleotides: TGTGCCAGCAGCCCGGGGGGGAGTGGGAGCGGGGTCTTGCAGTTCTTC. The chain is built from TRBV5-4 and TRBJ2-1; 8 bases are a match to TRBD2. Unmatched junction bases numbered 18, after V lost 4 bases and J lost 12 bases. The germline gives CDR1 SGHNT, CDR2 YYREEE (reference sequence). The CDR3 totals 16 residues.

The chain carries TRBV25-1 and TRBJ2-3; weak D call: TRBD1 (6 bases). Germline V gives CDR1 MGHDK, CDR2 SYGVNS. V gave up 3 bases and J gave up 2 bases, with 9 bases separating them. The CDR3 runs 14 residues. Here the CDR3 DNA reads TGTGCCAGCAGTGATACAGGGATCACAGATACGCAGTATTTT. It translates to CASSDTGITDTQYF.

In regard to this clone: The sample carries other DNA sequences with the same CDR3. The chain joins TRBV6-6 to TRBJ1-3, with 8 positions matching TRBD1. The CDR3 extends over 14 amino acids. Trimming took 5 bases from V and 4 from J; bases not matched to a gene: 4. Germline V lookup: CDR1 MNHNY, CDR2 SVGAGI (reference sequence). The CDR3 here is CASSRQGAGNTIYF. In nucleotides, the CDR3 is TGTGCCAGCAGTCGTCAGGGGGCCGGAAACACCATATATTTT.

CDR3 bases: TGTGCCAGCTCACCCGGGAGCGGGACCATTAGCGCCAATGAGCAGTTCTTC. Its translation is CASSPGSGTISANEQFF. The genes are TRBV18 and TRBJ2-1, with 7 positions matching TRBD2. J lost 6 bases, V lost 3 bases, and 14 bases had no gene match. Germline V lookup: CDR1 KGHSH, CDR2 LQKENI. The CDR3 extends over 17 amino acids.

The chain carries TRBV5-4 and TRBJ1-1, with 8 positions matching TRBD1. The length of the CDR3 is 15 residues. The J segment lost 1 base and the V segment lost 0 bases, leaving 2 bases of the junction unmatched. Germline CDR1 reads SGHNT; CDR2 reads YYREEE (reference sequence). This CDR3 is CASSLVDRENTEAFF. In nucleotides, the CDR3 is TGTGCCAGCAGCTTGGTGGACAGGGAGAACACTGAAGCTTTCTTT.

This clone was recorded only once. CDR3 sequence: CASSPMALRDTQYF. CDR3 sequence (DNA): TGTGCCAGCTCACCGATGGCCTTGCGGGATACGCAGTATTTT. The J gene is TRBJ2-3, the V gene TRBV18; no clear D. Between the trimmed V and J ends, which lost 3 bases and 6 bases, there was a span of 13 bases. CDR1 and CDR2 from the germline V gene are KGHSH and LQKENI. The CDR3 runs to 14 residues.

The rearrangement uses TRBV5-1 and TRBJ2-3, with D unclear. V was clipped by 1 base and J by 6 bases, with 9 bases between them. Germline V gene data show CDR1 as SGHRS and CDR2 as YFSETQ. CDR3 length: 13 amino acids. The CDR3 DNA sequence: TGCGCCAGCAGCTTGCCCGGACCCGATACGCAGTATTTT. This encodes CASSLPGPDTQYF.

This chain connects TRBV2 to TRBJ1-1; 9 nucleotides agree with TRBD1. The CDR3 is 12 amino acids. V shed 6 bases and J 8 bases; nucleotides not matched to a gene: 4. Germline values: CDR1 SNHLY, CDR2 FYNNEI. DNA of the CDR3: TGTGCCAGCAGATGGGACAGGGAAGAAGCTTTCTTT. Translated, it gives CASRWDREEAFF. Drawing the rest from reference TRBV2 and TRBJ1-1, the complete variable domain is EPEVTQTPSHQVTQMGQEVILRCVPISNHLYFYWYRQILGQKVEFLVSFYNNEISEKSEIFDDQFSVERPDGSNFTLKIRSTKLEDSAMYFCASRWDREEAFFGQGTRLTVV.

CDR3 DNA: TGTGCCAGCAGTAGAGACTGGAACACTGAAGCTTTCTTT. It encodes CASSRDWNTEAFF. This chain links TRBV6-1 with TRBJ1-1; D remains unclear. Trimming took 5 bases from V and 1 from J, leaving 8 bases between them. This CDR3 comprises 13 residues. The germline V gene encodes CDR1 MNHNS and CDR2 SASEGT.

The V and J genes are TRBV18 and TRBJ2-6; the D is unclear. V lost 6 bases to trimming and J lost 0 bases, with 12 bases between them. The germline V gene encodes CDR1 KGHSH and CDR2 LQKENI. CDR3 length: 16 residues. CDR3 loop: CASSLQALSGANVLTF. For the CDR3, the DNA is TGTGCCAGCTCCCTTCAGGCCCTCTCTGGGGCCAACGTCCTGACTTTC.

J is TRBJ1-3 and V is TRBV7-2; 7 bases fit TRBD1. The germline V gene has CDR1 SGHTA and CDR2 FQGNSA. The CDR3 has 15 amino acids. Trimming removed 4 bases from V and 4 bases from J; junction bases left unmatched: 7. The CDR3 DNA is TGTGCCAGCAGCTCTGGCGGGACAGCCGGAAACACCATATATTTT. It codes for CASSSGGTAGNTIYF.